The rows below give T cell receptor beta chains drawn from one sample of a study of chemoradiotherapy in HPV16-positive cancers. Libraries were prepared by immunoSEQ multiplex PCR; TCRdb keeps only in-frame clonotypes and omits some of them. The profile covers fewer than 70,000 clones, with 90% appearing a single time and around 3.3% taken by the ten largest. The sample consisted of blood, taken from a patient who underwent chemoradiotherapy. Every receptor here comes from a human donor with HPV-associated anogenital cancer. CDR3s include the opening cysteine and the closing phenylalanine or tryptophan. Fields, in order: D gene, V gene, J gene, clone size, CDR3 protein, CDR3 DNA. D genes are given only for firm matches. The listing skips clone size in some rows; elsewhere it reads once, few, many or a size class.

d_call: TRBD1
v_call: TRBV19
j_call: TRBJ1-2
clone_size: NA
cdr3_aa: CASTPGQSYYGYTF
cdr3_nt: TGTGCCAGTACCCCGGGACAGTCTTACTATGGCTACACCTTC

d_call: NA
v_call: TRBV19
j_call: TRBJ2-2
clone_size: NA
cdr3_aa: CASTMGPNTGELFF
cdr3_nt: TGTGCCAGTACCATGGGACCGAACACCGGGGAGCTGTTTTTT

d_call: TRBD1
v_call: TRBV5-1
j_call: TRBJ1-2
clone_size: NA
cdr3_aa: CASGGGAGYGYTF
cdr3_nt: TGCGCCAGCGGAGGGGGCGCCGGCTATGGCTACACCTTC

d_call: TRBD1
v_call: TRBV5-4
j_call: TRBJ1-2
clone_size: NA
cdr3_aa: CASSQDRTGGGYTF
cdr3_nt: TGTGCCAGCAGCCAAGATAGGACAGGCGGAGGCTACACCTTC

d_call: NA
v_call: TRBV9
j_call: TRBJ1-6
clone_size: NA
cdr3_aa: CASRSGSGNSPLHF
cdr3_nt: TGTGCCAGCAGGTCGGGAAGCGGGAATTCACCCCTCCACTTT

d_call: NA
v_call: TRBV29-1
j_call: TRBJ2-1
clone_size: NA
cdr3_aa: CSVDGSFDRSSYNEQFF
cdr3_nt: TGCAGCGTTGATGGGAGTTTCGATCGGAGCTCCTACAATGAGCAGTTCTTC

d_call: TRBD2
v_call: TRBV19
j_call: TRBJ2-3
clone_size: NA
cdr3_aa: CASSIQAGGGTDTQYF
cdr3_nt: TGTGCCAGTAGTATACAAGCGGGAGGTGGCACAGATACGCAGTATTTT

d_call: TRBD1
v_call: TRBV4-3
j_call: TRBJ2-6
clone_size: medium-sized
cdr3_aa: CASSRTGGSGANVLTF
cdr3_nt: TGCGCCAGCAGCCGGACAGGGGGCTCTGGGGCCAACGTCCTGACTTTC

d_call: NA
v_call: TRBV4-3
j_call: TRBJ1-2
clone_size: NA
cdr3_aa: CASSQESPAARNLYGYTF
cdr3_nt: TGCGCCAGCAGCCAAGAGTCACCGGCCGCACGTAATTTATATGGCTACACCTTC

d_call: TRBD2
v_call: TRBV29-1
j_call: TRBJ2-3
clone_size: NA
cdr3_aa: CSVRGLAGADTQYF
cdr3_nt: TGCAGCGTTAGGGGACTAGCGGGGGCAGATACGCAGTATTTT

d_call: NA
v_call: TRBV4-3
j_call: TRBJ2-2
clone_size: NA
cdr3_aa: CASSQDNTGELFF
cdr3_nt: TGCGCCAGCAGCCAAGACAACACCGGGGAGCTGTTTTTT

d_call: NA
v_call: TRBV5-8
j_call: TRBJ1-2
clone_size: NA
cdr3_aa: CASSLNGANYGYTF
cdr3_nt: TGTGCCAGCAGCTTGAATGGGGCGAACTATGGCTACACCTTC

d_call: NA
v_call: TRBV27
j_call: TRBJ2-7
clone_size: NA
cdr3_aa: CASSLVRGRHEQYF
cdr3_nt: TGTGCCAGCAGTTTAGTCAGGGGAAGACACGAGCAGTACTTC

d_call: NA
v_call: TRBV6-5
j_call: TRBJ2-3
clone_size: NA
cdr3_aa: CASSWTTGTDTQYF
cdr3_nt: TGTGCCAGCAGTTGGACAACTGGCACAGATACGCAGTATTTT

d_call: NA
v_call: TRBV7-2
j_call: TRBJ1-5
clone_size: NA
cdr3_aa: CASSEQRSNQPQHF
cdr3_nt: TGTGCCAGCAGCGAGCAACGGAGCAATCAGCCCCAGCATTTT

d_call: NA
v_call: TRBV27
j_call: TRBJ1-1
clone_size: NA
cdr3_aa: CASSLSSGSAGESTEAFF
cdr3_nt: TGTGCCAGCAGTTTATCGAGTGGGTCGGCAGGGGAAAGCACTGAAGCTTTCTTT

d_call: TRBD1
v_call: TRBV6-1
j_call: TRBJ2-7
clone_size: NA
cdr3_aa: CASSSRDRGTYEQYF
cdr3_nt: TGTGCCAGCAGTTCGCGGGACAGGGGAACCTACGAGCAGTACTTC

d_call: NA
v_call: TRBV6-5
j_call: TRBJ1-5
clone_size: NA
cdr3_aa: CASREAVEGNQPQHF
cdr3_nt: TGTGCCAGCAGGGAGGCGGTAGAGGGCAATCAGCCCCAGCATTTT

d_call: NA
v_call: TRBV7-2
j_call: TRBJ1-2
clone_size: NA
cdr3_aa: CASSHTGSLDYGYTF
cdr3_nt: TGTGCCAGCAGTCATACAGGGTCCCTAGACTATGGCTACACCTTC

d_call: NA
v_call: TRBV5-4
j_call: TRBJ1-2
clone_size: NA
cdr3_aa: CASSLKGTAHGYTF
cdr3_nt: TGTGCCAGCAGCTTGAAGGGAACCGCCCATGGCTACACCTTC

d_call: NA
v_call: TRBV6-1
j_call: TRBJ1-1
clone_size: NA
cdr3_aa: CASSEHRTEAFF
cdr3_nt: TGTGCCAGCAGTGAACACAGGACTGAAGCTTTCTTT

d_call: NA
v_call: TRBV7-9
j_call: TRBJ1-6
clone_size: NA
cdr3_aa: CASSLLGGERSPLHF
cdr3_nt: TGTGCCAGCAGCTTACTAGGCGGGGAGCGGTCACCCCTCCACTTT

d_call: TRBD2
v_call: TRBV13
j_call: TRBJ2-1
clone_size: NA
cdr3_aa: CASSPPSGAYNEQFF
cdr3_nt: TGTGCCAGCAGCCCCCCTAGCGGGGCCTACAATGAGCAGTTCTTC

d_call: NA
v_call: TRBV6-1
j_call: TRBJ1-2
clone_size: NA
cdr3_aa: CASSVTENYGYTF
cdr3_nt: TGTGCCAGCAGTGTGACTGAAAACTATGGCTACACCTTC

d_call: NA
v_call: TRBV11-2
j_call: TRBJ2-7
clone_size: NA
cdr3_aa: CASTSSYEQYF
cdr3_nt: TGTGCCAGCACCTCGTCCTACGAGCAGTACTTC

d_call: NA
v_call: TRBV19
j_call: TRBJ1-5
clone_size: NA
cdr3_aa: CASSMPGSNQPQHF
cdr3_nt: TGTGCCAGTAGTATGCCGGGGTCGAATCAGCCCCAGCATTTT

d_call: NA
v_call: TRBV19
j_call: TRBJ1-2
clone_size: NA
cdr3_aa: CASNPGRAANYGYTF
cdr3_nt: TGTGCCAGTAACCCAGGAAGGGCCGCTAACTATGGCTACACCTTC

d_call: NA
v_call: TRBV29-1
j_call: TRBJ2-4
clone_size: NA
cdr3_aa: CSVDILAKNIQYF
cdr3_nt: TGCAGCGTTGACATTTTAGCCAAAAACATTCAGTACTTC

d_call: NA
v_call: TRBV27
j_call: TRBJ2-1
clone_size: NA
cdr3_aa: CASGTSGTSYNEQFF
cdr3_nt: TGTGCCAGCGGGACTTCCGGGACATCTTACAATGAGCAGTTCTTC

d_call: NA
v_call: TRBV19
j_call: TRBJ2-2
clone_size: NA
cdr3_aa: CASSMRQANTGELFF
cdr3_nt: TGTGCCAGTAGTATGAGGCAGGCGAACACCGGGGAGCTGTTTTTT

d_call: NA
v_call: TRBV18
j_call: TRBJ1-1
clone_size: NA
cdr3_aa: CASSPLGSSPEAFF
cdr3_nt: TGTGCCAGCTCACCACTCGGCAGCAGCCCTGAAGCTTTCTTT

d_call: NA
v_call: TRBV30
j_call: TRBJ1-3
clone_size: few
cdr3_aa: CAWSVGFSGNTIYF
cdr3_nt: TGTGCCTGGAGTGTAGGATTCTCTGGAAACACCATATATTTT

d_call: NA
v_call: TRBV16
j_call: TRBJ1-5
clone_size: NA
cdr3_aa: CASSQTGYSNQPQHF
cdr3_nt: TGTGCCAGCAGCCAAACAGGCTATAGCAATCAGCCCCAGCATTTT

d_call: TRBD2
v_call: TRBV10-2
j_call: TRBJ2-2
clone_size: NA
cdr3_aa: CASRLAGATNTGELFF
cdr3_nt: TGCGCCAGCAGACTAGCGGGGGCTACGAACACCGGGGAGCTGTTTTTT

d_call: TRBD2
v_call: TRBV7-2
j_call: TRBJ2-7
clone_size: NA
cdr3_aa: CASSLVSSGYGSYEQYF
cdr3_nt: TGTGCCAGCAGCTTAGTGTCTAGCGGGTATGGCTCCTACGAGCAGTACTTC

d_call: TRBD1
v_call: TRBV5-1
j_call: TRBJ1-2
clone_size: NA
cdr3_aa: CASSLVTGDGYTF
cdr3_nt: TGCGCCAGCAGCTTGGTTACAGGGGACGGCTACACCTTC

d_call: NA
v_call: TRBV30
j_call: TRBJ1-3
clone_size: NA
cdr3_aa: CAWSVEGNTIYF
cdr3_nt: TGTGCCTGGAGTGTGGAAGGAAACACCATATATTTT

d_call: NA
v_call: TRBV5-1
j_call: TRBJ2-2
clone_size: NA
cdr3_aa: CASSLRPRGGLTNTGELFF
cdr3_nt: TGCGCCAGCAGCTTGAGGCCAAGGGGCGGCCTAACGAACACCGGGGAGCTGTTTTTT

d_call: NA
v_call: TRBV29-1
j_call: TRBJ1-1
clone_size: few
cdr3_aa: CSVDTGWVNTEAFF
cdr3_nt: TGCAGCGTTGATACGGGGTGGGTGAACACTGAAGCTTTCTTT

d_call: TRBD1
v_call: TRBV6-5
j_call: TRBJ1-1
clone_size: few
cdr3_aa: CASRYTGTGITEAFF
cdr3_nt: TGTGCCAGCAGATACACCGGGACAGGGATCACTGAAGCTTTCTTT

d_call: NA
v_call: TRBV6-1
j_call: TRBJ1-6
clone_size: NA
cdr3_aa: CASSAQGRHSPLHF
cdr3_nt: TGTGCCAGCAGTGCCCAGGGCAGGCATTCACCCCTCCACTTT

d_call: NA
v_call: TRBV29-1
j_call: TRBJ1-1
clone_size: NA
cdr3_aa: CSVRSGFGAFF
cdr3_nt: TGCAGCGTCCGGTCCGGGTTTGGGGCTTTCTTT

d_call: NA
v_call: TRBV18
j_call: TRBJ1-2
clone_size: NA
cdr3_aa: CASSPENYGYTF
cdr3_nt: TGTGCCAGCTCACCGGAAAACTATGGCTACACCTTC

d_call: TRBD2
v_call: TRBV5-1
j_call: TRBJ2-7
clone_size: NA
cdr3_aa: CASSLGGEGGTYEQYF
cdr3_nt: TGCGCCAGCAGCTTGGGCGGGGAGGGAGGAACCTACGAGCAGTACTTC

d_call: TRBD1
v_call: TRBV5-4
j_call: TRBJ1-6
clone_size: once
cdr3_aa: CASQARTGYNSPLHF
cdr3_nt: TGTGCCAGCCAAGCCCGGACAGGCTATAATTCACCCCTCCACTTT

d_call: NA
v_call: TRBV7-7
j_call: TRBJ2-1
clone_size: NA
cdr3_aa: CASSVGSGQGYNEQFF
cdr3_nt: TGTGCCAGCAGCGTGGGATCGGGGCAGGGCTACAATGAGCAGTTCTTC

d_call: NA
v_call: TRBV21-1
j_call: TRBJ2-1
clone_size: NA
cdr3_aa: CASSKVQQVSYNEQFF
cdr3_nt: TGTGCCAGCAGCAAGGTCCAACAGGTCTCCTACAATGAGCAGTTCTTC

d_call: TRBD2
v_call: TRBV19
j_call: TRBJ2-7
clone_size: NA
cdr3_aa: CASTRLGGGAAEQYF
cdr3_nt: TGTGCCAGTACCCGTCTGGGCGGGGGGGCCGCCGAGCAGTACTTC